The sequence of this T cell receptor beta chain was determined in a study of cytomegalovirus exposure and HLA in healthy donors. The PCR contained 60 Vbeta and 13 Jbeta primers. TCRdb keeps only in-frame clones here, not all; method: immunoSEQ multiplex PCR. This sample carries roughly 190,000 clones, with around 6% going to the ten biggest clones. Overall study results and limits: The study listed roughly 160 cytomegalovirus-associated TCR beta chains.

About this clone: Its antigen is unidentified.

The receptor's source is a man aged 25-45 years in good health and CMV-seronegative. Sequenced input: PBMCs.

The CDR3 sequence is CASSDGGAVGEQFF. Here the CDR3 DNA reads TGCGCCAGCAGCGACGGGGGGGCGGTTGGTGAGCAGTTCTTC. The chain combines TRBV10-1 with TRBJ2-1; TRBD2 aligns across 8 bases. Trimming took 6 bases from V and 9 from J; bases not matched to a gene: 10. Germline-derived CDR1 and CDR2 are WNHNN and SYGVQD (reference sequence). The CDR3 sequence is 14 residues long.